This T cell receptor beta chain was recorded in a study of neurological immune-mediated disorders. Germline values: CDR1 SGHRS, CDR2 YFSETQ. V gave up 2 bases and J gave up 3 bases, with 8 bases separating them. The CDR3 is 13 residues long. A single record per CDR3 protein comes from TCRdb applying MiXCR to the 5' RACE reads. The sample contains roughly 65,000 distinct CDR3 sequences, approximately 4.1% of which appear only once. This clonotype was counted ten times or more. Its antigen is currently unknown. General observations from the study: One cluster of related CDR3 sequences contained, by phylogenetic grouping, the repertoires of 18 of 34 multiple sclerosis patients and formed a possible signature.

This chain joins TRBV5-1 and TRBJ1-2; D possibly corresponds to TRBD1 (5 bases). The clonotype was recovered from a middle-aged man with multiple sclerosis. The sample was PBMCs. CDR3 amino acids: CASSLRGDYGYTF. The CDR3 DNA reads TGCGCCAGCAGCTTAAGGGGTGACTATGGCTACACCTTC.